This is a list of T cell receptor beta chains from one sample in a study of OX40 agonist ivuxolimab in advanced cancers. Measured with immunoSEQ multiplex PCR; TCRdb has only the in-frame clones, and not every one. Of about 100,000 clones listed, around 90% are singletons. The specimen comprised CD4+ or CD8+ T cells sorted from blood, sampled in a trial of the OX40 agonist ivuxolimab. These TCRs come from an adult with an advanced solid tumor such as melanoma, head and neck, liver or kidney cancer. CDR3s include the opening cysteine and the closing phenylalanine or tryptophan. Each record gives: clone size, D gene, J gene, V gene, CDR3 protein, CDR3 DNA. A D gene is named only where the DNA matches it firmly. For some rows the clone size is stated as once, few or many, or as a class when expanded; others skip it.

>NA|NA|TRBJ2-7|TRBV10-3
CAISGGTDYEQYF
TGTGCCATCAGTGGTGGGACGGACTACGAGCAGTACTTC
>NA|NA|TRBJ1-2|TRBV11-3
CASRRRGQHNPAGLYGYTF
TGTGCCAGCAGGAGAAGAGGGCAACACAACCCCGCGGGCCTCTATGGCTACACCTTC
>few|TRBD1|TRBJ2-2|TRBV7-9
CASSLRSQGAGELFF
TGTGCCAGCAGCTTACGTTCTCAGGGGGCCGGGGAGCTGTTTTTT
>NA|NA|TRBJ2-5|TRBV5-1
CASSLVQSQETQYF
TGCGCCAGCAGCTTGGTTCAATCTCAAGAGACCCAGTACTTC
>NA|TRBD2|TRBJ2-1|TRBV5-4
CASSLETSGRQGNEQFF
TGTGCCAGCAGCTTGGAAACTAGCGGGAGACAGGGCAATGAGCAGTTCTTC
>few|NA|TRBJ1-1|TRBV13
CASSRLQDPEEAFF
TGTGCCAGCAGCCGCCTCCAGGACCCGGAGGAAGCTTTCTTT
>NA|NA|TRBJ2-5|TRBV18
CASSPVQETQYF
TGTGCCAGCTCACCAGTCCAAGAGACCCAGTACTTC
>NA|NA|TRBJ1-2|TRBV5-8
CASSLRGIDGYTF
TGTGCCAGCAGCCTCCGGGGGATCGATGGCTACACCTTC
>NA|NA|TRBJ2-6|TRBV27
CATKHSGANVLTF
TGTGCCACAAAACATTCTGGGGCCAACGTCCTGACTTTC
>NA|NA|TRBJ1-2|TRBV19
CASSITVQGNYGYTF
TGTGCCAGTAGTATCACCGTTCAGGGAAACTATGGCTACACCTTC
>few|TRBD1|TRBJ1-2|TRBV19
CASSAGTVNYGYTF
TGTGCCAGTAGTGCCGGGACAGTTAACTATGGCTACACCTTC
>NA|NA|TRBJ1-1|TRBV5-5
CASSDTVNTEAFF
TGTGCCAGCAGCGACACAGTGAACACTGAAGCTTTCTTT
>NA|TRBD1|TRBJ2-5|TRBV7-2
CASSLAGQGAIQETQYF
TGTGCCAGCAGCTTAGCGGGACAGGGGGCAATTCAAGAGACCCAGTACTTC
>NA|TRBD2|TRBJ2-1|TRBV7-9
CASSLVSGLAGNNEQFF
TGTGCCAGCAGCTTAGTATCCGGACTAGCGGGAAACAATGAGCAGTTCTTC
>NA|NA|TRBJ1-3|TRBV19
CASSIKGAGNTIYF
TGTGCCAGTAGTATTAAGGGGGCTGGAAACACCATATATTTT
>NA|NA|TRBJ2-7|TRBV19
CASSMDSGELGNEQYF
TGTGCCAGTAGTATGGACAGCGGGGAGCTAGGGAACGAGCAGTACTTC
>NA|NA|TRBJ1-2|TRBV28
CASTGRRPGSYGYTF
TGTGCCAGCACGGGGCGGCGTCCGGGGAGCTATGGCTACACCTTC
>NA|TRBD1|TRBJ1-1|TRBV29-1
CSAMDRGLAEAFF
TGCAGCGCGATGGACAGGGGGTTGGCTGAAGCTTTCTTT
>NA|NA|TRBJ2-5|TRBV2
CASGPSDNQETQYF
TGTGCCAGCGGCCCGAGCGATAACCAAGAGACCCAGTACTTC
>NA|NA|TRBJ2-2|TRBV10-3
CAIRGMNANTGELFF
TGTGCCATCAGGGGCATGAATGCGAACACCGGGGAGCTGTTTTTT
>NA|TRBD1|TRBJ1-1|TRBV5-4
CASSSPRTGLNTEAFF
TGTGCCAGCAGCTCCCCGAGGACAGGGCTGAACACTGAAGCTTTCTTT
>medium-sized|NA|TRBJ2-7|TRBV7-9
CASSLAFRGSYEQYF
TGTGCCAGCAGCTTAGCATTCCGAGGATCCTACGAGCAGTACTTC
>NA|NA|TRBJ1-5|TRBV5-6
CASSWFGQPQHF
TGTGCCAGCAGCTGGTTCGGTCAGCCCCAGCATTTT
>NA|TRBD1|TRBJ2-1|TRBV5-1
CASSFGTGVGEQFF
TGCGCCAGCAGCTTCGGGACAGGGGTAGGTGAGCAGTTCTTC
>NA|NA|TRBJ1-5|TRBV9
CASSVEGGPQHF
TGTGCCAGCAGCGTAGAAGGTGGACCCCAGCATTTT
>NA|NA|TRBJ1-1|TRBV28
CASMVGVRTEAFF
TGTGCCAGCATGGTAGGGGTGAGGACTGAAGCTTTCTTT
>NA|TRBD2|TRBJ2-1|TRBV10-3
CAISDELAGGQFF
TGTGCCATCAGTGATGAGCTAGCGGGAGGGCAGTTCTTC
>NA|NA|TRBJ2-5|TRBV27
CASSSRPNQETQYF
TGTGCCAGCAGTTCCAGACCGAACCAAGAGACCCAGTACTTC
>NA|TRBD1|TRBJ2-7|TRBV6-1
CASSWGQGLYEQYF
TGTGCCAGCAGTTGGGGACAGGGATTGTACGAGCAGTACTTC
>NA|NA|TRBJ1-3|TRBV15
CATSRDRAESGNTIYF
TGTGCCACCAGCAGAGATCGAGCTGAGTCTGGAAACACCATATATTTT
>NA|TRBD2|TRBJ2-7|TRBV7-2
CASSLVASGSYSYEQYF
TGTGCCAGCAGCTTAGTGGCTAGCGGAAGCTACTCCTACGAGCAGTACTTC
>once|TRBD2|TRBJ2-3|TRBV7-2
CASSLDRSGGDTQYF
TGTGCCAGCAGCTTAGATCGAAGCGGGGGCGATACGCAGTATTTT
>NA|NA|TRBJ2-3|TRBV6-5
CASSILGSTDTQYF
TGTGCCAGCAGCATTCTTGGGAGCACAGATACGCAGTATTTT
>NA|TRBD1|TRBJ1-4|TRBV2
CASSPGQGRGKLFF
TGTGCCAGCAGCCCGGGACAGGGTAGAGGAAAACTGTTTTTT
>NA|TRBD2|TRBJ2-1|TRBV5-6
CASSPGPSGRGDEQFF
TGTGCCAGCAGCCCCGGGCCTAGCGGGAGAGGCGATGAGCAGTTCTTC
>NA|TRBD2|TRBJ2-3|TRBV10-3
CAIRAGLAASTDTQYF
TGTGCCATCAGAGCCGGACTAGCGGCTAGCACAGATACGCAGTATTTT
>once|NA|TRBJ1-4|TRBV11-3
CASSGRSTATNEKLFF
TGTGCCAGCAGTGGCAGGAGCACCGCAACTAATGAAAAACTGTTTTTT
>NA|NA|TRBJ2-7|TRBV30
CAWNKRRGGHYEQYF
TGTGCCTGGAACAAGCGGAGGGGGGGGCATTACGAGCAGTACTTC
>NA|TRBD2|TRBJ2-1|TRBV6-4
CASSDSRRTSGRALYNEQFF
TGTGCCAGCAGTGACTCGAGAAGGACTAGCGGGAGGGCCCTGTACAATGAGCAGTTCTTC
>NA|TRBD2|TRBJ2-1|TRBV5-4
CASSYLAGDFGEQFF
TGTGCCAGCAGCTATCTAGCGGGAGATTTTGGTGAGCAGTTCTTC
>NA|NA|TRBJ2-2|TRBV4-3
CASSQEGANTGELFF
TGCGCCAGCAGCCAAGAGGGGGCGAACACCGGGGAGCTGTTTTTT
>NA|NA|TRBJ2-4|TRBV6-6
CASSHGLGGTKNIQYF
TGTGCCAGCAGTCACGGACTAGGGGGAACCAAAAACATTCAGTACTTC
>NA|NA|TRBJ1-3|TRBV29-1
CSVEELATGNTIYF
TGCAGCGTTGAGGAGTTGGCCACTGGAAACACCATATATTTT
>once|NA|TRBJ1-2|TRBV5-1
CASSLGQLYGYTF
TGCGCCAGCAGCTTGGGTCAACTCTATGGCTACACCTTC
>NA|TRBD2|TRBJ2-3|TRBV9
CASSDLLSGTSTDTQYF
TGTGCCAGCAGCGACCTATTAAGCGGGACTAGCACAGATACGCAGTATTTT
>NA|TRBD1|TRBJ2-7|TRBV7-2
CASSLNGQGSYEQYF
TGTGCCAGCAGCTTAAACGGACAGGGGTCCTACGAGCAGTACTTC
>NA|NA|TRBJ2-2|TRBV10-3
CAISESKANTGELFF
TGTGCCATCAGTGAGTCGAAGGCGAACACCGGGGAGCTGTTTTTT